These 15 T cell receptor beta chains came from one sample sequenced in a study of CD8+ T cells in alopecia areata. Extracted from the samples, RNA was reverse transcribed into cDNA to serve as the sequencing template. Method: immunoSEQ multiplex PCR; TCRdb's copy keeps in-frame clones and lacks some. The data hold over 85,000 clones, with 41% observed a single time. The source material was CD4+ T cells sorted from blood. The receptors originated from a human donor with alopecia areata.

The chain joins TRBV7-2 to TRBJ2-3; D gene uncertain. This CDR3 region has 15 residues. Between the trimmed V and J ends, which lost 1 base and 6 bases, there was a span of 14 bases. Germline-derived CDR1 and CDR2 are SGHTA and FQGNSA. In DNA, the CDR3 is TGTGCCAGCAGCTTAGGGTCTAGGGTACCGGATACGCAGTATTTT. It encodes CASSLGSRVPDTQYF.

This chain connects TRBV7-8 to TRBJ2-1, with 11 bases lining up with TRBD1. V trimming: 4 bases; J trimming: 6 bases; junction bases outside the gene matches: 8. This CDR3 comprises 16 residues. The germline CDR1 and CDR2 sequences are SGHVS and FQNEAQ. The CDR3 region has the DNA TGTGCCAGCAGCTGGAACTCCGGGACAGGGGGCAATGAGCAGTTCTTC. It codes for CASSWNSGTGGNEQFF.

Only a few counts were recorded for this clone. The chain is built from TRBV6-5 and TRBJ2-5; D is ambiguous. Germline V gives CDR1 MNHEY, CDR2 SVGAGI. CDR3 length: 12 amino acids. With 10 bases removed from V and 5 bases from J, the gap between germline ends came to 14 bases. The CDR3 DNA reads TGTGCCACTTACCAGGCGCCGGAGACCCAGTACTTC. This translates into CATYQAPETQYF.

This clone has only a few counts. DNA for the CDR3: TGCAGCGTTGAAGGGCAGGGGAGGTACGAGCAGTACTTC. Residues: CSVEGQGRYEQYF. The genes are TRBV29-1 and TRBJ2-7; D possibly uses TRBD1 or TRBD2 (6 bases each). With 1 base removed from V and 4 bases from J, the gap between germline ends came to 11 bases. The CDR3 covers 13 residues. Germline CDR1 SQVTM, CDR2 ANQGSEA.

This chain connects TRBV4-2 to TRBJ1-6, with a possible D match to TRBD1 (5 bases). There are 16 residues in the CDR3. Germline V lookup: CDR1 LGHNA, CDR2 YNFKEQ. The ends were cut back, 2 bases at V and 5 bases at J, with 13 bases in the middle. CDR3 sequence: CASSQKPPGNNSPLHF. CDR3 nucleotides: TGTGCCAGCAGCCAAAAACCTCCAGGGAATAATTCACCCCTCCACTTT.

The chain is built from TRBV2 and TRBJ2-1; possible D gene TRBD1, 6 bases. With 3 bases removed from V and 11 bases from J, the gap between germline ends came to 20 bases. CDR3 length equals 15 residues. The germline gives CDR1 SNHLY, CDR2 FYNNEI. CDR3 in amino acids: CASSDLISLDSKQFF. The CDR3, as DNA: TGTGCCAGCAGTGACTTGATTAGTTTGGACAGCAAGCAGTTCTTC.

This rearrangement joins TRBV28 to TRBJ2-7, with no clear D. This CDR3 is 12 amino acids long. The germline V gene has CDR1 MDHEN and CDR2 SYDVKM. The V end lost 5 bases, the J end lost 4 bases, and 9 bases lay between the germline ends. The CDR3 sequence: CASSMAPYEQYF. CDR3 in DNA: TGTGCCAGCAGTATGGCCCCATACGAGCAGTACTTC.

The rearrangement joins TRBV29-1 to TRBJ2-7, with 8 bases identical to TRBD2. V dropped 4 bases and J dropped 3; count of bases not matched to a gene: 5. This CDR3 is 13 amino acids long. Per germline, CDR1 SQVTM and CDR2 ANQGSEA. DNA of the CDR3: TGCAGCGTTGGGGTAGCGGGAAGCTACGAGCAGTACTTC. The encoded protein is CSVGVAGSYEQYF.

In regard to this clone: Other DNA sequences in this specimen translate into the identical CDR3. J is TRBJ2-1 and V is TRBV29-1; 8 positions agree with TRBD1. Germline CDR1 reads SQVTM; CDR2 reads ANQGSEA. The CDR3 runs 17 residues. V lost 3 bases and J lost 7; bases outside the gene matches: 17. CDR3 amino acids: CSVEDLQDRVTRNEQFF. CDR3 nucleotides: TGCAGCGTTGAGGATCTCCAGGACAGGGTAACGCGGAATGAGCAGTTCTTC.

This clone appeared a few times. The chain recombines TRBV29-1 with TRBJ2-7; 14 bases agree with TRBD2. V trimming: 7 bases; J trimming: 4 bases; junction bases outside the gene matches: 15. The CDR3 loop spans 17 amino acids. Germline V gene sequence: CDR1 SQVTM, CDR2 ANQGSEA. The CDR3 DNA is TGCAGCGGAATAATTCCGGGACTAGCGGGAGCGAGATACGAGCAGTACTTC. Its protein product is CSGIIPGLAGARYEQYF.

This clone was seen a handful of times. This chain joins TRBV2 and TRBJ2-7; 12 positions match TRBD2. The CDR3 is made up of 16 amino acids. Germline CDR1 SNHLY, CDR2 FYNNEI. With V trimmed by 2 bases and J by 6 bases, 8 bases remained unmatched. This CDR3 reads CASSEPLLAGGPEQYF. In DNA form, the CDR3 reads TGTGCCAGCAGTGAACCGTTACTAGCGGGAGGTCCCGAGCAGTACTTC.

This clone was seen a single time. The V gene is TRBV5-1, the J gene TRBJ2-5, with TRBD1 matching 7 bases. Germline CDR1 SGHRS, CDR2 YFSETQ. J was trimmed by 4 bases and V by 0 bases; bases with no gene match: 6. The CDR3 consists of 15 residues. The CDR3 coding sequence is TGCGCCAGCAGCTTGGAGGGACAGCCGGGAGAGACCCAGTACTTC. It codes for CASSLEGQPGETQYF.

This clone has just a few counts. The V and J genes are TRBV29-1 and TRBJ2-7, with 10 nucleotides matching TRBD2. V lost 7 bases to trimming and J lost 2 bases; unmatched junction nucleotides: 2. The CDR3 is made up of 12 amino acids. The germline V gene has CDR1 SQVTM and CDR2 ANQGSEA. The CDR3 loop reads CSAGLAAYEQYF. The CDR3 region has the DNA TGCAGCGCAGGACTAGCGGCCTACGAGCAGTACTTC.

The J gene is TRBJ2-1, the V gene TRBV7-2, with D unresolved. The V end lost 4 bases, the J end lost 12 bases, and 16 bases lay between the germline ends. Looked up from germline, CDR1 is SGHTA and CDR2 is FQGNSA. This CDR3 is 13 amino acids long. The CDR3: CASSSTSRLGQFF. For the CDR3, the DNA is TGTGCCAGCAGCTCGACCTCCAGGCTTGGGCAGTTCTTC.

The chain combines TRBV5-1 with TRBJ2-1, with a possible D match to TRBD1 (6 bases). Trimming removed 0 bases at V and 8 bases at J, with 18 bases between. Germline CDR1 and CDR2: SGHRS and YFSETQ. This CDR3 has 16 residues. The CDR3 DNA reads TGCGCCAGCAGCTTGGTAGCTGGGGGCACCGGCCATGAGCAGTTCTTC. It is translated as CASSLVAGGTGHEQFF.